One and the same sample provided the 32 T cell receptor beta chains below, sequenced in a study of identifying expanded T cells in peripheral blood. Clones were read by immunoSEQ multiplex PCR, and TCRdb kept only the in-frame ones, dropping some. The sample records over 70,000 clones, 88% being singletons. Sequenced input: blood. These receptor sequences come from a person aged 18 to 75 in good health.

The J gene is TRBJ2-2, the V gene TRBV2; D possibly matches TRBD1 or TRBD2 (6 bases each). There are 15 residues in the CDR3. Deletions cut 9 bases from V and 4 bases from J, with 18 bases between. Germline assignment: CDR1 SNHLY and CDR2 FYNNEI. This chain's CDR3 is CASKPGGGVTGELFF. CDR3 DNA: TGTGCCAGTAAACCTGGGGGCGGGGTCACCGGGGAGCTGTTTTTT.

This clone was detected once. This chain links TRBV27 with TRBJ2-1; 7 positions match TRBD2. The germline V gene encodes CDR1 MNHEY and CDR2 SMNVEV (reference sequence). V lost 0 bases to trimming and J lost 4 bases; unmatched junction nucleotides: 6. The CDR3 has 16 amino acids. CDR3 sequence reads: CASSLSRLAEYNEQFF. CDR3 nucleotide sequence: TGTGCCAGCAGTTTATCCAGGCTAGCGGAATACAATGAGCAGTTCTTC.

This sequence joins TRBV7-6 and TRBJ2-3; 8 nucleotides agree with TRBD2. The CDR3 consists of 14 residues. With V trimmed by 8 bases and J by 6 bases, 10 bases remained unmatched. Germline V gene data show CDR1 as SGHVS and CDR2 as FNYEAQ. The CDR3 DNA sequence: TGTGCCAGCGACGGCGGGGGGCCGGGGGATACGCAGTATTTT. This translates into CASDGGGPGDTQYF.

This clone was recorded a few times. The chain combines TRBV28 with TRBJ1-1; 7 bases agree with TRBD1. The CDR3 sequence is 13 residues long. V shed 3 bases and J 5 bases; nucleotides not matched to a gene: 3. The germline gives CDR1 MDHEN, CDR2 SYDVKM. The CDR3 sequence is CASSLVRGTEAFF. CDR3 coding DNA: TGTGCCAGCAGTTTGGTCAGGGGGACTGAAGCTTTCTTT.

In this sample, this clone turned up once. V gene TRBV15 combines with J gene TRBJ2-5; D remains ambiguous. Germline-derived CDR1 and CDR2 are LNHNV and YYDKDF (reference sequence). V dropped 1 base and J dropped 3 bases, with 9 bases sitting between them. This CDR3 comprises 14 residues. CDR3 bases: TGTGCCACCAGCAGAGTATATGGGGAAGAGACCCAGTACTTC. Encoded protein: CATSRVYGEETQYF.

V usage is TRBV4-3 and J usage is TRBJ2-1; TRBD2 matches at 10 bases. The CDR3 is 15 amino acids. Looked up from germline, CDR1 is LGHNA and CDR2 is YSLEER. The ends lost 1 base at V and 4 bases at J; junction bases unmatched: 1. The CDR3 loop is CASSQVAGGYNEQFF. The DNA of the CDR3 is TGCGCCAGCAGCCAAGTAGCGGGGGGATACAATGAGCAGTTCTTC.

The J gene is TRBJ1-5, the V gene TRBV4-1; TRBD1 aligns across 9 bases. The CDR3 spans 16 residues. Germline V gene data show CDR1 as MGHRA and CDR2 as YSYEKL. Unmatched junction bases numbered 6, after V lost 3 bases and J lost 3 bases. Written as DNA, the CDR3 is TGCGCCAGCAGCCACCTGACAGGGGGGAACAATCAGCCCCAGCATTTT. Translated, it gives CASSHLTGGNNQPQHF.

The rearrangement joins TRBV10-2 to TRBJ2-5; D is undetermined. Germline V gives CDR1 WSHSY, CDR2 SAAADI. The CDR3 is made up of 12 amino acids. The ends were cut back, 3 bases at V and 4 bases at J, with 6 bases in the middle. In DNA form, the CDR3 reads TGCGCCAGCAGTGATGGCGGAGAGACCCAGTACTTC. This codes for CASSDGGETQYF.

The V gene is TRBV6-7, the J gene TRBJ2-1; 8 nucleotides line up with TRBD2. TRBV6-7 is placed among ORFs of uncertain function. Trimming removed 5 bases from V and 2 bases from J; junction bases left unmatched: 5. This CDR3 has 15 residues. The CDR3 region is CASSRRRGAYNEQFF. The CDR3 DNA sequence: TGTGCCAGCAGTAGACGGCGGGGGGCCTACAATGAGCAGTTCTTC.

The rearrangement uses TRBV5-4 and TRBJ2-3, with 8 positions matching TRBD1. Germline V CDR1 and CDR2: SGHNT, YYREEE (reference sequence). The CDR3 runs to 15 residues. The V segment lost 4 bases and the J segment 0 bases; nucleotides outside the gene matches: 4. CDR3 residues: CASSPGQVSTDTQYF. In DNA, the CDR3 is TGTGCCAGCAGCCCGGGACAGGTGAGCACAGATACGCAGTATTTT.

The CDR3 DNA sequence: TGTGCCAGCAGCTCTCCCCCGGGACAGAGAAATTCACCCCTCCACTTT. Translating it yields CASSSPPGQRNSPLHF. V gene TRBV7-2 combines with J gene TRBJ1-6; 7 bases match TRBD1. This CDR3 comprises 16 residues. The trim removed 4 bases at V and 7 bases at J, leaving 10 bases unmatched. CDR1 is SGHTA, CDR2 FQGNSA, per germline. The full variable domain, in which reference TRBV7-2 and TRBJ1-6 provide the parts outside the CDR3, is GAGVSQSPSNKVTEKGKDVELRCDPISGHTALYWYRQSLGQGLEFLIYFQGNSAPDKSGLPSDRFSAERTGGSVSTLTIQRTQQEDSAVYLCASSSPPGQRNSPLHFGNGTRLTVT.

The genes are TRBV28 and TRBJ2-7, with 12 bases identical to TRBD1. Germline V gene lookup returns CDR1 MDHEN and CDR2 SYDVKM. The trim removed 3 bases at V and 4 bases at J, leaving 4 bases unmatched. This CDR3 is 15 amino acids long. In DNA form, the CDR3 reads TGTGCCAGCAGTTTGCCGGGACAGGGGGCGTACGAGCAGTACTTC. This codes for CASSLPGQGAYEQYF.

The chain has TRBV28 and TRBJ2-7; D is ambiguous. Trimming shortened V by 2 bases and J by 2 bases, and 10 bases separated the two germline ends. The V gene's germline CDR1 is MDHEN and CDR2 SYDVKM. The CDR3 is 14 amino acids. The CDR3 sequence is CASSLNVYPYEQYF. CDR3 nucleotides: TGTGCCAGCAGTTTAAATGTTTATCCCTACGAGCAGTACTTC. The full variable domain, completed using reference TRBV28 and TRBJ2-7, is DVKVTQSSRYLVKRTGEKVFLECVQDMDHENMFWYRQDPGLGLRLIYFSYDVKMKEKGDIPEGYSVSREKKERFSLILESASTNQTSMYLCASSLNVYPYEQYFGPGTRLTVT.

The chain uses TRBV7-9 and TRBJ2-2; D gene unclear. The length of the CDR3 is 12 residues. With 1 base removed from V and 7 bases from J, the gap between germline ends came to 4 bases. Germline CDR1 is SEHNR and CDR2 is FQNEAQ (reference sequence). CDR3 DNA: TGTGCCAGCAGCTTAGGTCGCGGGGAGCTGTTTTTT. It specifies CASSLGRGELFF. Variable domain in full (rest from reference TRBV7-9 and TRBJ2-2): DTGVSQNPRHKITKRGQNVTFRCDPISEHNRLYWYRQTLGQGPEFLTYFQNEAQLEKSRLLSDRFSAERPKGSFSTLEIQRTEQGDSAMYLCASSLGRGELFFGEGSRLTVL.

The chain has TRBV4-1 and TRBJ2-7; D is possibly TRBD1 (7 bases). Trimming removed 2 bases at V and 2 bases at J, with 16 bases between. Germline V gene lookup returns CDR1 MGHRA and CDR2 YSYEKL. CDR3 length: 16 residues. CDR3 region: CASSQRAGQQPYEQYF. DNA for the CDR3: TGCGCCAGCAGCCAACGGGCGGGACAGCAGCCCTACGAGCAGTACTTC.

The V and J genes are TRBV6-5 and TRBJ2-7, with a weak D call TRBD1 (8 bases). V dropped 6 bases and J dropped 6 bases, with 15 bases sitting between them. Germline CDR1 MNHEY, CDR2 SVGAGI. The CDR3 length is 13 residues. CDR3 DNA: TGTGCCAGCAGGAAAACAGGGGGGGCCGAGCAGTACTTC. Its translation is CASRKTGGAEQYF.

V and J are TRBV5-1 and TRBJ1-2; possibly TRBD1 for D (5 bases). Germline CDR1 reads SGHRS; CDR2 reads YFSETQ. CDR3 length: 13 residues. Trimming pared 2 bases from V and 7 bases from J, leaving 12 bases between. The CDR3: CASSFDGAGGYTF. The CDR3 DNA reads TGCGCCAGCAGCTTTGACGGGGCGGGTGGCTACACCTTC.

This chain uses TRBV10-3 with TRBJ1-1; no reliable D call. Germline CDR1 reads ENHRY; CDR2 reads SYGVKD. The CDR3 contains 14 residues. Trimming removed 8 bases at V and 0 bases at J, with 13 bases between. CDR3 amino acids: CAIGEGRMNTEAFF. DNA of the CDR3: TGTGCCATCGGGGAAGGCCGGATGAACACTGAAGCTTTCTTT.

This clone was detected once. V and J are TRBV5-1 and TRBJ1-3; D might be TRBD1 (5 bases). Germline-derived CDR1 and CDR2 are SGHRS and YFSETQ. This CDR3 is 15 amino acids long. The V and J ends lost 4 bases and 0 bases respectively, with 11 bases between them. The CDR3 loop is CASSPRQNSGNTIYF. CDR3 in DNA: TGCGCCAGCAGCCCCAGACAGAACTCTGGAAACACCATATATTTT. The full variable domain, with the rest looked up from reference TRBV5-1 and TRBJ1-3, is KAGVTQTPRYLIKTRGQQVTLSCSPISGHRSVSWYQQTPGQGLQFLFEYFSETQRNKGNFPGRFSGRQFSNSRSEMNVSTLELGDSALYLCASSPRQNSGNTIYFGEGSWLTVV.

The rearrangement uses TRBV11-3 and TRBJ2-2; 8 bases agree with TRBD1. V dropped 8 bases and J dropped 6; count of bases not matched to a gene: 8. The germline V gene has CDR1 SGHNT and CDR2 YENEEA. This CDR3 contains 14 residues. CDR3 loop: CASEGDRGPGELFF. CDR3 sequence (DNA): TGTGCCAGCGAAGGAGACAGGGGTCCCGGGGAGCTGTTTTTT.

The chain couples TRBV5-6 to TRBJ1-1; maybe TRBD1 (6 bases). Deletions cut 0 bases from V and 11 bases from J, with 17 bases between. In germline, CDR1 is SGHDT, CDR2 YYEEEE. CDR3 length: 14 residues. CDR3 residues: CASSLVGGGREAFF. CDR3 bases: TGTGCCAGCAGCTTGGTTGGAGGGGGTCGAGAGGCTTTCTTT.

The CDR3 bases are TGTGCCAGCAGTTACAGGTCGGCGGACGAGCAGTACTTC. This translates into CASSYRSADEQYF. V is TRBV27 and J is TRBJ2-7, with D possibly TRBD1 on 5 matching bases. The CDR3 spans 13 residues. Germline V gene sequence: CDR1 MNHEY, CDR2 SMNVEV (reference sequence). V was cut by 4 bases and J by 5 bases, with 12 bases left in between.

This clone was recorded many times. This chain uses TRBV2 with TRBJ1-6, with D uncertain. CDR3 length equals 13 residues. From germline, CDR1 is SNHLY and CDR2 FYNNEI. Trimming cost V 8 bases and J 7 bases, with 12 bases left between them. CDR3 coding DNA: TGTGCCAGCCATTTCGCCTCAAATTCACCCCTCCACTTT. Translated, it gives CASHFASNSPLHF.

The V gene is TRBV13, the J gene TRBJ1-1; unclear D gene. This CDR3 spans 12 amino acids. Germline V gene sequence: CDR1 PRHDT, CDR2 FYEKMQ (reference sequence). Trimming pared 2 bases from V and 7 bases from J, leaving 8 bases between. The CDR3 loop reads CASSLSGGEAFF. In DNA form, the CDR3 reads TGTGCCAGCAGCTTAAGTGGAGGTGAAGCTTTCTTT.

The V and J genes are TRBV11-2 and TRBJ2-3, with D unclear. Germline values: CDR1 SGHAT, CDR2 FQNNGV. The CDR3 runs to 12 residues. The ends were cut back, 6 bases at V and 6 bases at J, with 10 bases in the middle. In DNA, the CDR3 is TGTGCCAGCAGGGGATTGGGGGATACGCAGTATTTT. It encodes CASRGLGDTQYF.

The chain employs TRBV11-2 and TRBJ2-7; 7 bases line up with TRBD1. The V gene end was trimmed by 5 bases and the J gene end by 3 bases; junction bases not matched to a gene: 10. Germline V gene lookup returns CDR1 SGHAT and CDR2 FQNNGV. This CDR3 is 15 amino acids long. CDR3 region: CASSPTHRGLYEQYF. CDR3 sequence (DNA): TGTGCCAGCAGCCCTACCCACAGGGGTCTCTACGAGCAGTACTTC. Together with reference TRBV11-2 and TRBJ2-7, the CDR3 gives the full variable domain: EAGVAQSPRYKIIEKRQSVAFWCNPISGHATLYWYQQILGQGPKLLIQFQNNGVVDDSQLPKDRFSAERLKGVDSTLKIQPAKLEDSAVYLCASSPTHRGLYEQYFGPGTRLTVT.

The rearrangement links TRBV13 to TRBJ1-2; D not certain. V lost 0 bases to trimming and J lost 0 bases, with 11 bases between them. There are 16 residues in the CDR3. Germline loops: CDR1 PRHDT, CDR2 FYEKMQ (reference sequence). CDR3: CASSLGLGSTNYGYTF. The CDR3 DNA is TGTGCCAGCAGCTTAGGCCTCGGGAGTACTAACTATGGCTACACCTTC. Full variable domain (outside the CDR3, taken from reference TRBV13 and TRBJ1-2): AAGVIQSPRHLIKEKRETATLKCYPIPRHDTVYWYQQGPGQDPQFLISFYEKMQSDKGSIPDRFSAQQFSDYHSELNMSSLELGDSALYFCASSLGLGSTNYGYTFGSGTRLTVV.

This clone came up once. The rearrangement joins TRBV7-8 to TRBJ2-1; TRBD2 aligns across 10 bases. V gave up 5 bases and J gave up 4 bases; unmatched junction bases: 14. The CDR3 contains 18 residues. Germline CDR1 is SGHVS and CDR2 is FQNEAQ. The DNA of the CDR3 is TGTGCCAGCAGCCCCACCCGAACTAGCGGGGTTAGGTACAATGAGCAGTTCTTC. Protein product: CASSPTRTSGVRYNEQFF.

In nucleotides, the CDR3 is TGTGCCAGCAGTGCAAGCGGGGGGGCCGCCTACAATGAGCAGTTCTTC. Translation: CASSASGGAAYNEQFF. The gene calls are TRBV2 and TRBJ2-1; TRBD2 matches at 10 bases. There are 16 residues in the CDR3. The V gene's germline CDR1 is SNHLY and CDR2 FYNNEI. With 4 bases clipped from V and 2 bases from J, the junction kept 5 bases outside the gene matches.

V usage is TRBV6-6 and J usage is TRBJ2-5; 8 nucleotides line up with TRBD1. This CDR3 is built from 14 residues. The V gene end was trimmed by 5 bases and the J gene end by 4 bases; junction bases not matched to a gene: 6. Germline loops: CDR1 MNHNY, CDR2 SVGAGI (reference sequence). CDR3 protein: CASSRDRLGETQYF. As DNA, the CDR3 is TGTGCCAGCAGTAGGGACAGGTTGGGAGAGACCCAGTACTTC.

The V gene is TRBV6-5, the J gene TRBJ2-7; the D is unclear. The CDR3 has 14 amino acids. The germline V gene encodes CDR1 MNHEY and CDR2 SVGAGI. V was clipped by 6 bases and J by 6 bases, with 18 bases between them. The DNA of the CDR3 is TGTGCCAGCAGAGCTCTGGAGCCCCGAGGCGAGCAGTACTTC. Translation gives CASRALEPRGEQYF.

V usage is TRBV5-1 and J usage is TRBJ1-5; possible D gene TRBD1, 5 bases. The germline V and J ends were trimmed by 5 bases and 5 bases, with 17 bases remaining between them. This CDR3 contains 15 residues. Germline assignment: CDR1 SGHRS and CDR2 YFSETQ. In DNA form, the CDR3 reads TGCGCCAGCAGGGTCGCTACAGGTGGGGATCAGCCCCAGCATTTT. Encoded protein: CASRVATGGDQPQHF. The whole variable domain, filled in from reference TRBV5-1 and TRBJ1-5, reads KAGVTQTPRYLIKTRGQQVTLSCSPISGHRSVSWYQQTPGQGLQFLFEYFSETQRNKGNFPGRFSGRQFSNSRSEMNVSTLELGDSALYLCASRVATGGDQPQHFGDGTRLSIL.